This T cell receptor (beta chain) was identified in a study of blood T cell repertoires in COVID-19. Study background: Whether acute or convalescent, the COVID-19 samples came from the United States, Italy and Spain.

This clone was counted once. One Seattle source followed patients from active infection through their disease course. As handled by the study authors: Amplification of reference gene primers was used by the study to estimate nucleated cell counts. The table came from immunoSEQ multiplex PCR; TCRdb's copy has only in-frame clones and leaves some out. V, J and clone size are taken as reported in that table, and D and trimming were inferred from the DNA itself. This table has 200,000 to 250,000 clones, around 90% appearing once. The sequence came from a man in his sixties with COVID-19, enrolled during active disease. Sequencing used peripheral blood.

CDR3 sequence (DNA): TGTGCCAGCAGTCAACAGGGTGCTCAGCCCCAGCATTTT. It yields the protein CASSQQGAQPQHF. The J gene is TRBJ1-5, the V gene TRBV12-3 or TRBV12-4, with D possibly matching TRBD1 (6 bases). There are 13 residues in the CDR3. The V gene lost 5 bases and the J gene lost 6 bases, with 11 bases spanning the gap.